Listed below are T cell receptor beta chains from one sample, sequenced in a study of blood T cell repertoires in COVID-19. The assay was immunoSEQ multiplex PCR, and TCRdb's table has in-frame clones only and misses some. In the table there are 150,000 to 200,000 clones, 84% of which are singletons. What was sequenced was peripheral blood. The receptor source for this set is a woman aged 65 to 85 with COVID-19, enrolled during active disease. Each CDR3 is given without its conserved first and last residue. Fields, in order: J gene, V gene, CDR3 protein.

J gene: TRBJ1-2; V gene: TRBV12-5; CDR3 protein: ASGLTGTYGYT
J gene: TRBJ1-4; V gene: TRBV5-1; CDR3 protein: ASSLVAGGEEKLF
J gene: TRBJ2-1; V gene: TRBV6-1; CDR3 protein: ASSERGLAGGYNEQF
J gene: TRBJ2-7; V gene: TRBV11-2; CDR3 protein: ASSLALAGGLSYEQY
J gene: TRBJ1-1; V gene: TRBV28; CDR3 protein: ASESLGRGLTEAF
J gene: TRBJ2-7; V gene: TRBV6-1; CDR3 protein: ASQSASPSLYEQY
J gene: TRBJ2-6; V gene: TRBV27; CDR3 protein: ASSPSTVLSGANVLT
J gene: TRBJ1-1; V gene: TRBV19; CDR3 protein: ASSKQGAAEAF
J gene: TRBJ2-1; V gene: TRBV10-1; CDR3 protein: ASSGRGSNNEQF
J gene: TRBJ2-2; V gene: TRBV30; CDR3 protein: AWKLAGENTGELF
J gene: TRBJ2-2; V gene: TRBV6-5; CDR3 protein: ASKSGQTNTGELF
J gene: TRBJ1-5; V gene: TRBV27; CDR3 protein: ASSVTGIGNQPQH
J gene: TRBJ1-1; V gene: TRBV6-5; CDR3 protein: ASSTGTTNTEAF
J gene: TRBJ1-1; V gene: TRBV5-4; CDR3 protein: ASSQWDSLEAF
J gene: TRBJ1-1; V gene: TRBV7-9; CDR3 protein: ASSLQGEAF
J gene: TRBJ2-7; V gene: TRBV2; CDR3 protein: ASGGEVYEQY
J gene: TRBJ2-3; V gene: TRBV5-4; CDR3 protein: ASSSPSTDTQY
J gene: TRBJ1-1; V gene: TRBV18; CDR3 protein: ASSPTRTEAF
J gene: TRBJ2-7; V gene: TRBV4-1; CDR3 protein: ASSQGAGLGEQY
J gene: TRBJ1-5; V gene: TRBV6-5; CDR3 protein: ASSWDSKGQPQH
J gene: TRBJ1-2; V gene: TRBV7-9; CDR3 protein: ASSLGNRGRDYGYT
J gene: TRBJ2-5; V gene: TRBV6-5; CDR3 protein: ASSTGQGTETQY
J gene: TRBJ2-7; V gene: TRBV6-5; CDR3 protein: ASRNRHLSSYEQY
J gene: TRBJ2-7; V gene: TRBV27; CDR3 protein: ATKRKREESYEQY